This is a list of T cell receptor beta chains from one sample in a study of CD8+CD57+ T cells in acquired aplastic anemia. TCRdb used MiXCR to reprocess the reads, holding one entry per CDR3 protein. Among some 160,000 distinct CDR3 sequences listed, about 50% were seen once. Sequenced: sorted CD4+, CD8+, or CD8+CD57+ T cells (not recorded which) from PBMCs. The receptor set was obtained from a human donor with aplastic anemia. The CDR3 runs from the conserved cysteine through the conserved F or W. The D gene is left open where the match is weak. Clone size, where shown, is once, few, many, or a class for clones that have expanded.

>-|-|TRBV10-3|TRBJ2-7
CAICSARSGLAGVYEQYF
-
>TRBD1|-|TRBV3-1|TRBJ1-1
CASSPRGTGMNTEAFF
TGTGCCAGCAGCCCCAGAGGGACAGGGATGAACACTGAAGCTTTCTTT
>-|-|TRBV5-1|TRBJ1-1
CASSSGPNTEAFF
TGCGCCAGCAGCTCGGGCCCAAACACTGAAGCTTTCTTT
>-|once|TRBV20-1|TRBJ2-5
CSARDGRATQYF
TGCAGTGCTAGAGATGGACGGGCGACCCAGTACTTC
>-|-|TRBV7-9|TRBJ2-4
CASSSLGDIQYF
TGTGCCAGCAGCTCCCTCGGAGACATTCAGTACTTC
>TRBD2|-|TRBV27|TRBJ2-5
CASSLRAGGPPEETQYF
TGTGCCAGCAGTTTACGGGCGGGAGGACCCCCTGAAGAGACCCAGTACTTC
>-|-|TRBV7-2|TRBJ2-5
CASSLRGSETQYF
TGTGCCAGCAGCTTACGAGGGTCGGAGACCCAGTACTTC
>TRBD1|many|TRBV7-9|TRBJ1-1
CASSLDRETEAFF
TGTGCCAGCAGCTTGGACAGGGAGACTGAAGCTTTCTTT
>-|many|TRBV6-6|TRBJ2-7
CASSYSGVYEQYF
TGTGCCAGCAGTTACTCCGGGGTCTACGAGCAGTACTTC
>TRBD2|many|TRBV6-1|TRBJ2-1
CASSQTSGLINEQFF
TGTGCCAGCAGTCAAACTAGCGGGTTAATCAATGAGCAGTTCTTC
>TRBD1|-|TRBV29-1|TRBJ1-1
CSVGRDRGLTEAFF
TGCAGCGTGGGCCGGGACAGGGGTTTGACTGAAGCTTTCTTT
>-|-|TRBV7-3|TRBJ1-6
CASSLKRESPLHF
TGTGCCAGCAGCTTAAAGCGGGAATCACCCCTCCACTTT
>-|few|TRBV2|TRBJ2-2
CASSATVTNTGELFF
TGTGCCAGCAGTGCGACAGTTACGAACACCGGGGAGCTGTTTTTT
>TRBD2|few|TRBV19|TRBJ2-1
CASSIGSLAGYNEQFF
TGTGCCAGTAGTATAGGGTCGCTAGCGGGGTACAATGAGCAGTTCTTC
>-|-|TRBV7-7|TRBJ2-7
CASSSGTQYEQYF
TGTGCCAGCAGTTCAGGTACCCAATACGAGCAGTACTTC
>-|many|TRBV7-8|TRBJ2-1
CASSRGRIDEQFF
TGTGCCAGCAGCCGAGGGAGGATTGATGAGCAGTTCTTC
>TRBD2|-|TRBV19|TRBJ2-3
CASSTLLAGATDTQYF
TGTGCCAGTAGTACCTTACTAGCGGGGGCGACAGATACGCAGTATTTT
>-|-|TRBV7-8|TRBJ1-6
CASSLDLVPSSPLHF
TGTGCCAGCAGCTTAGACTTGGTACCGAGTTCACCCCTCCACTTT
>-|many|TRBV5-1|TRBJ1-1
CASSLGQETNTEAFF
TGCGCCAGCAGCTTGGGACAGGAGACGAACACTGAAGCTTTCTTT
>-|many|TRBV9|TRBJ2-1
CASSGDSPFQFF
TGTGCCAGCAGCGGTGACTCGCCCTTTCAGTTCTTC
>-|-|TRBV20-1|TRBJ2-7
CSASPIPDPPYEQYF
TGCAGTGCTAGTCCTATCCCAGACCCGCCCTACGAGCAGTACTTC
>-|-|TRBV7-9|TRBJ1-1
CASSLVQNTEAFF
TGTGCCAGCAGCTTGGTACAGAACACTGAAGCTTTCTTT
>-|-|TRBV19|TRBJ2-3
CASSIGARVTDTQYF
TGTGCCAGTAGTATAGGGGCTAGGGTGACAGATACGCAGTATTTT
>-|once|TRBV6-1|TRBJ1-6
CASSQQGRNSPLHF
TGTGCCAGCAGTCAACAGGGCCGGAATTCACCCCTCCACTTT
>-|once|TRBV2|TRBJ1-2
CASKFGGVYGYTF
TGTGCCAGCAAATTCGGGGGGGTATATGGCTACACCTTC
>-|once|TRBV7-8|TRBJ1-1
CASSPMTRHAEAFF
TGTGCCAGCAGCCCAATGACACGCCACGCTGAAGCTTTCTTT
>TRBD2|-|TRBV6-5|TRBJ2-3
CASSYPPTSGSTDTQYF
TGTGCCAGCAGTTACCCACCGACTAGCGGAAGCACAGATACGCAGTATTTT
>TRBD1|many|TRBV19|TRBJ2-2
CASRTGVFGELFF
TGTGCCAGTCGGACAGGGGTATTCGGGGAGCTGTTTTTT
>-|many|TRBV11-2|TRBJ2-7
CASSLGRWDEQYF
TGTGCCAGCAGCTTAGGTAGATGGGACGAGCAGTACTTC
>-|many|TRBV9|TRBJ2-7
CASSVNRETHPYEQYF
TGTGCCAGCAGCGTAAATCGGGAAACTCATCCTTACGAGCAGTACTTC
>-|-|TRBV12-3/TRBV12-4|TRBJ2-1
CASSLGTYYNEQFF
TGTGCCAGCAGTTTAGGGACTTACTACAATGAGCAGTTCTTC
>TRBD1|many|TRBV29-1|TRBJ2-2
CSARIGGNTGELFF
TGCAGCGCCCGGATAGGGGGCAACACCGGGGAGCTGTTTTTT
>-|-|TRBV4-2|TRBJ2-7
CASSQGAGRNEQYF
TGTGCCAGCAGCCAAGGGGCAGGGCGGAACGAGCAGTACTTC
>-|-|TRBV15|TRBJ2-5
CATSRAIGSRETQYF
TGTGCCACCAGCAGAGCTATCGGGAGTAGAGAGACCCAGTACTTC
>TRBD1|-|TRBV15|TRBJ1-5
CATSRGGGTASNQPQHF
TGTGCCACCAGCAGAGGCGGAGGGACAGCCTCAAATCAGCCCCAGCATTTT
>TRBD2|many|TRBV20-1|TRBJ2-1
CSAPTGGSIYEQFF
TGCAGTGCCCCGACTGGCGGGAGTATATATGAGCAGTTCTTC
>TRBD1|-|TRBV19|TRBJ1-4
CAIPIRRQGGLEKLFF
TGTGCCATCCCGATTAGACGACAGGGAGGGTTGGAAAAACTGTTTTTT
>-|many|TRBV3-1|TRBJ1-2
CASSRTLGGDGYTF
TGTGCCAGCAGTCGAACATTGGGGGGTGACGGCTACACCTTC
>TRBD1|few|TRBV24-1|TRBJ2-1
CATSEHDRGNEQFF
TGTGCCACCAGTGAGCATGACAGGGGGAATGAGCAGTTCTTC
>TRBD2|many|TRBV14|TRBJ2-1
CASSPRGAGGVGEQFF
TGTGCCAGCAGCCCCCGTGGAGCGGGAGGGGTAGGTGAGCAGTTCTTC
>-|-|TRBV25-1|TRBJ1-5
CASSVGVSNQPQHF
TGTGCCAGCAGTGTGGGGGTTAGCAATCAGCCCCAGCATTTT